This TCR beta chain was profiled in a study of T-cell reconstitution after alpha-beta-depleted transplantation in children. General study findings and limits: At the one-year point after transplant, T-cell counts and TCRbeta diversity were found to come mostly from T cells that had been newly produced. From surviving recipient T cells and thymic progenitors came the high day-60 TCRbeta diversity observed in some patients. Several hundred expanded graft clones reportedly supplied alpha-beta T cells about two months after transplant.

For TCRbeta, the library was prepared with unique molecular identifiers. TCRdb passed the PCR reads through MiXCR, listing each CDR3 protein once. This sample has more than 200,000 distinct CDR3 sequences, with roughly 26% found just once. Turning to this clonotype: The target antigen is unknown.

Germline V CDR1 and CDR2: SQVTM, ANQGSEA. The V end was cut by 6 bases, the J end by 1 base, with 3 bases between. The CDR3 consists of 11 residues. This material consisted of PBMCs, taken before TCRalphabeta/CD19-depleted stem cell transplant. The TCR was taken from a girl aged 2 to 10 with Fanconi anemia, due to receive a stem cell transplant. The gene calls are TRBV29-1 and TRBJ2-2; D remains unclear. CDR3 protein: CSVVNTGELFF. CDR3 nucleotides: TGCAGCGTGGTGAACACCGGGGAGCTGTTTTTT.